The 17 T cell receptor beta chains listed next were all sequenced from one sample in a study of cytomegalovirus exposure and HLA in healthy donors. The protocol was immunoSEQ multiplex PCR, while the TCRdb copy is restricted to in-frame clones and leaves out a portion. The sample records 55,000 to 65,000 clones, 95% being singletons. Input material: PBMCs. All receptors come from a woman between 18 and 30 years old in good health and CMV-seropositive.

The CDR3 DNA is TGTGCCAGCAGTTTAGGGACAGGGGTCGGCGAGCAGTACTTC. Translation: CASSLGTGVGEQYF. J is TRBJ2-7 and V is TRBV27, with 10 bases matching TRBD1. Unmatched junction bases numbered 4, after V lost 2 bases and J lost 6 bases. Germline V gene data show CDR1 as MNHEY and CDR2 as SMNVEV (reference sequence). This CDR3 is built from 14 residues.

The rearrangement joins TRBV6-1 to TRBJ1-2; unclear D gene. The CDR3 has 11 residues. V lost 5 bases, J lost 11 bases, and 12 bases lay in between. Germline lookup yields CDR1 MNHNS and CDR2 SASEGT. The CDR3 spells CASSPPVPYTF. The DNA of the CDR3 is TGTGCCAGCAGTCCCCCTGTCCCTTACACCTTC.

The CDR3 region has the DNA TGTGCCACCAAAACAGGAAATGGCTACACCTTC. It encodes CATKTGNGYTF. The gene calls are TRBV10-3 and TRBJ1-2; D perhaps matches TRBD1 (5 bases). Trimming took off 10 bases at V and 6 bases at J, with 12 bases between the two ends. Germline assignment: CDR1 ENHRY and CDR2 SYGVKD. The CDR3 loop spans 11 amino acids.

The chain combines TRBV9 with TRBJ2-5, with a tentative D call TRBD2 (6 bases). V was cut by 0 bases and J by 3 bases, with 15 bases left in between. Germline CDR1 reads SGDLS; CDR2 reads YYNGEE. CDR3 length: 16 amino acids. The CDR3 sequence: CASSVGGEGFEETQYF. DNA of the CDR3: TGTGCCAGCAGCGTAGGGGGGGAAGGGTTTGAAGAGACCCAGTACTTC. The entire variable domain, with the rest obtained from reference TRBV9 and TRBJ2-5, is as follows: DSGVTQTPKHLITATGQRVTLRCSPRSGDLSVYWYQQSLDQGLQFLIQYYNGEERAKGNILERFSAQQFPDLHSELNLSSLELGDSALYFCASSVGGEGFEETQYFGPGTRLLVL.

This chain links TRBV6-5 with TRBJ2-7, with TRBD2 identical over 8 bases. The CDR3 totals 14 residues. Germline loops: CDR1 MNHEY, CDR2 SVGAGI. V trimming: 7 bases; J trimming: 2 bases; junction bases outside the gene matches: 7. The CDR3 spells CASTGGGPPYEQYF. The CDR3 bases are TGTGCCAGCACCGGCGGGGGGCCCCCCTACGAGCAGTACTTC.

The chain links TRBV7-8 to TRBJ2-7, with D possibly matching TRBD1 (6 bases). V was trimmed by 3 bases and J by 2 bases, leaving 11 bases between them. CDR1 SGHVS and CDR2 FQNEAQ come from the germline V gene. The CDR3 consists of 14 residues. The CDR3 sequence is CASSFGQSAYEQYF. The CDR3 coding sequence is TGTGCCAGCAGCTTCGGACAGTCTGCCTACGAGCAGTACTTC. Drawing the rest from reference TRBV7-8 and TRBJ2-7, the complete variable domain is GAGVSQSPRYKVAKRGQDVALRCDPISGHVSLFWYQQALGQGPEFLTYFQNEAQLDKSGLPSDRFFAERPEGSVSTLKIQRTQQEDSAVYLCASSFGQSAYEQYFGPGTRLTVT.

The V and J genes are TRBV2 and TRBJ2-3; 8 bases fit TRBD2. Trimming took 10 bases from V and 1 from J; bases not matched to a gene: 10. The CDR3 sequence is 15 residues long. The germline CDR1 and CDR2 sequences are SNHLY and FYNNEI. The CDR3 nucleotides are TGTGCCACCCCTAGGGCGGGGGGACGCACAGATACGCAGTATTTT. Amino acid sequence: CATPRAGGRTDTQYF.

V and J are TRBV27 and TRBJ2-1; 7 bases agree with TRBD2. CDR1 and CDR2 from the germline V gene are MNHEY and SMNVEV (reference sequence). The trim removed 7 bases at V and 9 bases at J, leaving 12 bases unmatched. The CDR3 is 14 amino acids. The CDR3 bases are TGTGCCAGCATCGAGTGGGAGGGCCACGGTGAGCAGTTCTTC. Translated: CASIEWEGHGEQFF.

The rearrangement joins TRBV6-5 to TRBJ2-5, with D maybe TRBD2 (7 bases). V was cut by 2 bases and J by 0 bases, with 13 bases left in between. This CDR3 has 16 amino acids. The germline V gene encodes CDR1 MNHEY and CDR2 SVGAGI. For the CDR3, the DNA is TGTGCCAGCAGTTACCCTGGCGGGGGCAACCAAGAGACCCAGTACTTC. It specifies CASSYPGGGNQETQYF.

The chain couples TRBV7-8 to TRBJ1-3; no reliable D call. Trimming took 1 base from V and 0 from J, leaving 13 bases between them. The length of the CDR3 is 17 residues. CDR1 is SGHVS and CDR2 is FQNEAQ in the germline V gene. CDR3 protein: CASSLEVGSSSGNTIYF. Written as DNA, the CDR3 is TGTGCCAGCAGCTTAGAAGTTGGCTCAAGCTCTGGAAACACCATATATTTT.

The CDR3 reads CASSQGTGGPAGGYTF. CDR3 sequence (DNA): TGCGCCAGCAGCCAAGGAACAGGGGGACCAGCGGGCGGCTACACCTTC. This rearrangement joins TRBV4-1 to TRBJ1-2; 8 bases agree with TRBD1. The CDR3 totals 16 residues. In germline, CDR1 is MGHRA, CDR2 YSYEKL. The V and J ends lost 1 base and 8 bases, in that order; junction bases with no gene match: 12.

V usage is TRBV7-8 and J usage is TRBJ2-7; TRBD2 matches 9 bases. CDR3 length: 16 residues. Trimming at V came to 1 base and at J to 3 bases, leaving 7 bases not matched to a gene. Germline lookup yields CDR1 SGHVS and CDR2 FQNEAQ. CDR3 in DNA: TGTGCCAGCAGCTTAGAGCGGACTAGCGCCTTCTACGAGCAGTACTTC. Protein sequence: CASSLERTSAFYEQYF. The variable domain in full, completed from reference TRBV7-8 and TRBJ2-7, reads GAGVSQSPRYKVAKRGQDVALRCDPISGHVSLFWYQQALGQGPEFLTYFQNEAQLDKSGLPSDRFFAERPEGSVSTLKIQRTQQEDSAVYLCASSLERTSAFYEQYFGPGTRLTVT.

The chain links TRBV7-2 to TRBJ1-5; D gene ambiguous. CDR1 is SGHTA, CDR2 FQGNSA, per germline. The CDR3 totals 14 residues. The V and J ends lost 4 bases and 11 bases respectively, with 18 bases between them. CDR3 sequence reads: CASSSGLRSEAQHF. In DNA form, the CDR3 reads TGTGCCAGCAGCTCCGGACTACGTTCAGAGGCCCAGCATTTT. The full variable domain, with the rest looked up from reference TRBV7-2 and TRBJ1-5, is GAGVSQSPSNKVTEKGKDVELRCDPISGHTALYWYRQSLGQGLEFLIYFQGNSAPDKSGLPSDRFSAERTGGSVSTLTIQRTQQEDSAVYLCASSSGLRSEAQHFGDGTRLSIL.

The gene calls are TRBV4-1 and TRBJ2-7; D gene ambiguous. Trimming pared 1 base from V and 1 base from J, leaving 5 bases between. CDR1 is MGHRA and CDR2 is YSYEKL in the germline V gene. This CDR3 comprises 13 residues. DNA for the CDR3: TGCGCCAGCAGCCAAGCGTCGTCCTACGAGCAGTACTTC. It is translated as CASSQASSYEQYF.

CDR3 loop: CASSLVTREYEQYF. CDR3 sequence (DNA): TGTGCCAGCAGCTTAGTGACTAGAGAATACGAGCAGTACTTC. The chain has TRBV7-2 and TRBJ2-7, with a possible D match to TRBD2 (6 bases). V gave up 1 base and J gave up 4 bases, with 11 bases separating them. The germline CDR1 and CDR2 sequences are SGHTA and FQGNSA. The length of the CDR3 is 14 residues.

The rearrangement uses TRBV9 and TRBJ2-1; unclear D gene. Germline loops: CDR1 SGDLS, CDR2 YYNGEE. Between the trimmed V and J ends, which lost 4 bases and 9 bases, there was a span of 14 bases. The CDR3 is made up of 13 amino acids. CDR3 amino acids: CASSSRLRGEQFF. DNA of the CDR3: TGTGCCAGCAGCTCCCGGCTCCGAGGTGAGCAGTTCTTC. The whole variable domain, remainder taken from reference TRBV9 and TRBJ2-1, is DSGVTQTPKHLITATGQRVTLRCSPRSGDLSVYWYQQSLDQGLQFLIQYYNGEERAKGNILERFSAQQFPDLHSELNLSSLELGDSALYFCASSSRLRGEQFFGPGTRLTVL.

This clone appeared a single time. The chain has TRBV7-2 and TRBJ2-2; 9 bases are shared with TRBD2. J lost 4 bases, V lost 1 base, and 4 bases had no gene match. The CDR3 runs to 16 residues. CDR1 and CDR2 from the germline V gene are SGHTA and FQGNSA. In DNA, the CDR3 is TGTGCCAGCAGCTTAGTGCTAGCGGGGCTCACCGGGGAGCTGTTTTTT. It specifies CASSLVLAGLTGELFF.